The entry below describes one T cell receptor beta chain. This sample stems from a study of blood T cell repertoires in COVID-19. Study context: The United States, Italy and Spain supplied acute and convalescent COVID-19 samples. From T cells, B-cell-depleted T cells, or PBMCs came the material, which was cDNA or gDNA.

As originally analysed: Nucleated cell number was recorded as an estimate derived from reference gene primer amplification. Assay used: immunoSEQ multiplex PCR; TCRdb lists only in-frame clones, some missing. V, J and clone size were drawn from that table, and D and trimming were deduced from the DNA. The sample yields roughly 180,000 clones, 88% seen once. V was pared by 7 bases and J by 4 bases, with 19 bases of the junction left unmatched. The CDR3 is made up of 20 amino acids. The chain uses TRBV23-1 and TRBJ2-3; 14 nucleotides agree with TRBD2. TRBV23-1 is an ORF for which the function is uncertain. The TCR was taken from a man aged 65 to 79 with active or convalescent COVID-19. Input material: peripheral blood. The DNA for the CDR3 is TGCGCCAGCATCCCACCCGAGGGACTAGCGGGAGAGGCCCCCCCAGATACGCAGTATTTT. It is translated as CASIPPEGLAGEAPPDTQYF.